This TCR beta chain appears in the sequencing data of a study of T cell responses to AZD1222 COVID-19 vaccine. Study-level findings and limits: The number of AZD1222 recipients seropositive at baseline was only six. Clonal diversity may have been underestimated, and the donors were mostly white British, with more females than males.

Trimming took off 2 bases at V and 2 bases at J, with 7 bases between the two ends. Germline V gene lookup returns CDR1 SGHDT and CDR2 YYEEEE. CDR3 length equals 13 residues. Using immunoSEQ multiplex PCR, the repertoire was profiled, and TCRdb retains in-frame clones only, with some absent. This sample has 100,000 or so clones, with more than 75% found just once. To note about this clone: Its antigen is not identified.

This TCR was sampled from an adult in good health. The J gene is TRBJ1-2, the V gene TRBV5-6; D might be TRBD1 (5 bases). The sequenced sample was peripheral blood, obtained on day 0 of AZD1222 vaccination. The CDR3 sequence: CASSLDRNYGYTF. As DNA, the CDR3 is TGTGCCAGCAGCTTAGACAGAAACTATGGCTACACCTTC.